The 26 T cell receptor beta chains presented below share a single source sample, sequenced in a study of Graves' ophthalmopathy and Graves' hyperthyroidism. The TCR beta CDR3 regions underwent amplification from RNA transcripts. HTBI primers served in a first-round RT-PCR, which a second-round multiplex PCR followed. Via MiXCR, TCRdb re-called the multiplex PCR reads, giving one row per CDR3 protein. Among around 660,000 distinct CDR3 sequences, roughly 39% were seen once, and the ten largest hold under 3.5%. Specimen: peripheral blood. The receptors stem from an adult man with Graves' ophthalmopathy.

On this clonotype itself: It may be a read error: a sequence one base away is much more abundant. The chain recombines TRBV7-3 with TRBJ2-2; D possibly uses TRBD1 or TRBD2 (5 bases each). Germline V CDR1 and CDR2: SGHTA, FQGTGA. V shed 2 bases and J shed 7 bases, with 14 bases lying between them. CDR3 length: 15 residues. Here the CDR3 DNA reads TGTGCCAGCAGCTTAGGGGCCAGGGAGTTCGGGGAGCTGTTTTTT. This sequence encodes CASSLGAREFGELFF.

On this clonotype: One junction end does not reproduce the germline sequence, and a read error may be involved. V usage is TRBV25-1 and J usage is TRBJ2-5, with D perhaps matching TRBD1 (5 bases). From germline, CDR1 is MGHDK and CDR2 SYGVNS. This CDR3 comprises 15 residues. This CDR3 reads CASSVVGRAEETQYF. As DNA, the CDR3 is TGTGCCAGCAGTGTAGTAGGCAGGGCAGAAGAGACCCAGTACTTT.

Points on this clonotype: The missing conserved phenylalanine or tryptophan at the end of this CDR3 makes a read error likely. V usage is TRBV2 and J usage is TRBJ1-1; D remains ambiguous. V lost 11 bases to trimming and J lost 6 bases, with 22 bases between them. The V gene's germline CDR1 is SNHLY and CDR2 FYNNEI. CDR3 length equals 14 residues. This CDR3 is CAGTGPSRFAEAFL. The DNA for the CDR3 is TGTGCCGGCACCGGGCCCTCAAGGTTCGCTGAAGCTTTCCTT.

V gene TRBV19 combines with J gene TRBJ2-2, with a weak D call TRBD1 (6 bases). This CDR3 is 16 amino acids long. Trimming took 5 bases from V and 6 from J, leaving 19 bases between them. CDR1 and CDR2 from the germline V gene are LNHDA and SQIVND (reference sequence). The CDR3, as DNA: TGTGCCAGTAGTGGTTCGGGCAGGGGTTCCCCCGGGGAGCTGTTTTTT. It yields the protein CASSGSGRGSPGELFF. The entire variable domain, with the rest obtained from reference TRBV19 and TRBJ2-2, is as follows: DGGITQSPKYLFRKEGQNVTLSCEQNLNHDAMYWYRQDPGQGLRLIYYSQIVNDFQKGDIAEGYSVSREKKESFPLTVTSAQKNPTAFYLCASSGSGRGSPGELFFGEGSRLTVL.

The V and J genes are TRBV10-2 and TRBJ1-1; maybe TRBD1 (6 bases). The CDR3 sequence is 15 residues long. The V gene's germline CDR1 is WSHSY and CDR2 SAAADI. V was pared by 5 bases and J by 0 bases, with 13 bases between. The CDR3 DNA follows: TGCGCCAGCAGTCGGGACATTAACATGAACACTGAAGCTTTCTTT. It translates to CASSRDINMNTEAFF.

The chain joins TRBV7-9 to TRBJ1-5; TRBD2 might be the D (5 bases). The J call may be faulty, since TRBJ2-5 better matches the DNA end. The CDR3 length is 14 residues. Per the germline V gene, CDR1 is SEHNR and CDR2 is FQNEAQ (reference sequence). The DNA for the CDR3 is TGTGCCAGCAGCTTAGGTGGGAGCAATCAGCCCCAGTACTTC. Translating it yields CASSLGGSNQPQYF.

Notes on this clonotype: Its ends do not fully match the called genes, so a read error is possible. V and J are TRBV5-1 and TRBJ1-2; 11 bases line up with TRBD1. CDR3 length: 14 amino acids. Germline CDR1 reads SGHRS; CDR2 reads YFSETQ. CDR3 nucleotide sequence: TGCGCCAGCAGTCCCGGGACAGGGGGTAATGGCCACACCTTC. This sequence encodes CASSPGTGGNGHTF.

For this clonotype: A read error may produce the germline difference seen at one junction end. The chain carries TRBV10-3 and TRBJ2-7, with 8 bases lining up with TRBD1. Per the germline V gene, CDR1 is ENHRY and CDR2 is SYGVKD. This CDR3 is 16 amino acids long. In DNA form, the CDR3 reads TGTGCCAGCAGTTTCGTACCGGGACAGGAATCCTACGAGCAGTACTTC. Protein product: CASSFVPGQESYEQYF.

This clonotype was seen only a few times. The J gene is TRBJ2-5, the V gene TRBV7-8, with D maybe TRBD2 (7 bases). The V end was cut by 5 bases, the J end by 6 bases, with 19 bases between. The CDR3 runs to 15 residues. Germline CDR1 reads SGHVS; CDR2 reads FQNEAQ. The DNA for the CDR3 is TGTGCCAGCAGCCGGGGGGCAGAGGAAGGGAAGACCCAGTACTTC. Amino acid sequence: CASSRGAEEGKTQYF. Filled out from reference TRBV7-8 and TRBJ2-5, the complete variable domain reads GAGVSQSPRYKVAKRGQDVALRCDPISGHVSLFWYQQALGQGPEFLTYFQNEAQLDKSGLPSDRFFAERPEGSVSTLKIQRTQQEDSAVYLCASSRGAEEGKTQYFGPGTRLLVL.

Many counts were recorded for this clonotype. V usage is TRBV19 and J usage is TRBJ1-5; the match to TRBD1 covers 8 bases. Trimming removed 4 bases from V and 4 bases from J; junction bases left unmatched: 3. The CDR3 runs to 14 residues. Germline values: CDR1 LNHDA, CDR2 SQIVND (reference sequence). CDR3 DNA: TGTGCCAGTAGTAGTACAGGGGGTAATCAGCCCCAGCATTTT. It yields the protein CASSSTGGNQPQHF.

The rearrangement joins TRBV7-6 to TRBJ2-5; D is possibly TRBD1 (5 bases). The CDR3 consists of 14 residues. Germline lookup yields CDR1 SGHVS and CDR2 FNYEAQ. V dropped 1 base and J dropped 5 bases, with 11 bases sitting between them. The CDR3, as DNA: TGTGCCAGCAGCTTAGGAACGAAGGGGGAGACCCAGTACTTC. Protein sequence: CASSLGTKGETQYF. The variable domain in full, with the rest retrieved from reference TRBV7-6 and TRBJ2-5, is GAGVSQSPRYKVTKRGQDVALRCDPISGHVSLYWYRQALGQGPEFLTYFNYEAQQDKSGLPNDRFSAERPEGSISTLTIQRTEQRDSAMYRCASSLGTKGETQYFGPGTRLLVL.

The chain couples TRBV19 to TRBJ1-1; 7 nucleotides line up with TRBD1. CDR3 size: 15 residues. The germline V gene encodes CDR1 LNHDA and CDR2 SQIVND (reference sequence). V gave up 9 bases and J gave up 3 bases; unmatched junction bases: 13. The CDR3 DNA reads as TGTGCCAGCAGGTCCGGGACAGATGGAGACACTGAAGCTTTCTTT. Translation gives CASRSGTDGDTEAFF.

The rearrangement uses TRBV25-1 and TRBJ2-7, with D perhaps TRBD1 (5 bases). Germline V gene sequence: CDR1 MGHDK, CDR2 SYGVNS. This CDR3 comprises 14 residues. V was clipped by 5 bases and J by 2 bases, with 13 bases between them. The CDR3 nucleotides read TGTGCCAGCAGTACGGACACGAGTACCTACGAGCAGTACTTC. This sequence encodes CASSTDTSTYEQYF.

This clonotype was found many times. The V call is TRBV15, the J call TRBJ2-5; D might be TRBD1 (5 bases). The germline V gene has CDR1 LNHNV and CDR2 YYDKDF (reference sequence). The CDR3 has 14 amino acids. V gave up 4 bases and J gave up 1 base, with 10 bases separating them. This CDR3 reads CATSKRQFQETQYF. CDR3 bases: TGTGCCACCAGCAAAAGACAGTTCCAAGAGACCCAGTACTTC.

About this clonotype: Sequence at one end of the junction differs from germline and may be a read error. CDR3 loop: CASSLGGDPHEQYF. CDR3 coding DNA: TGTGCCAGCAGTTTAGGAGGGGACCCCCACGAGCAGTACTTC. J is TRBJ2-7 and V is TRBV10-3, with D possibly TRBD2 on 6 matching bases. Germline V gene lookup returns CDR1 ENHRY and CDR2 SYGVKD. The length of the CDR3 is 14 residues.

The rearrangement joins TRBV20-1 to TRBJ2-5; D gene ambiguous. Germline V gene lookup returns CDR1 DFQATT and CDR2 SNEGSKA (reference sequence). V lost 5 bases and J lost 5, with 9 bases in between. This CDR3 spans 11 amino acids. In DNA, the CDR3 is TGCAGTGCTCGACATCGGGAGACCCAGTACTTC. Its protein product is CSARHRETQYF.

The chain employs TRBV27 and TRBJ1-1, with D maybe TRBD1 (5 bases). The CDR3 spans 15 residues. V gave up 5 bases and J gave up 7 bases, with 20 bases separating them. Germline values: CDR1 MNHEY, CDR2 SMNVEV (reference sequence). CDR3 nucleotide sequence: TGTGCCAGCAGTCCCCAACCTCAGGGTCTCAGTGAAGCTTTCTTT. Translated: CASSPQPQGLSEAFF.

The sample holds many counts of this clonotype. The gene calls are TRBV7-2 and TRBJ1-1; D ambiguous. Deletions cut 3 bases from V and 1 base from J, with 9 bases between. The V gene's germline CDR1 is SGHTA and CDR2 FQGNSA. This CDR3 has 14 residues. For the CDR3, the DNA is TGTGCCAGCAGCTTCATCAGGACGAACACTGAAGCTTTCTTT. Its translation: CASSFIRTNTEAFF.

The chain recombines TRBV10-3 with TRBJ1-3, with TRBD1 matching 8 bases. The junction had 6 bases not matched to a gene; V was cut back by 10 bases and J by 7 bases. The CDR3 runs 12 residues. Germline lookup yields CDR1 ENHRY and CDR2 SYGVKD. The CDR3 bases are TGTGCCACTACCGGGACAGGTAACACCATATATTTT. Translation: CATTGTGNTIYF.

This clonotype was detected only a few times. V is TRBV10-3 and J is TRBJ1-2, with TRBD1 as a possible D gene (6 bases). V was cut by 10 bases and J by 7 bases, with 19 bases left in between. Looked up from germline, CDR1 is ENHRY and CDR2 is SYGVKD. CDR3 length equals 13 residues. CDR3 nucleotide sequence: TGTGCCAGCAATTACCTGGGGGCGCGTGGCTACACCTTC. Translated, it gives CASNYLGARGYTF.

The CDR3 reads CASRRPGLYGYNQPQHF. CDR3 bases: TGTGCCAGTAGGCGACCGGGCCTTTATGGCTACAATCAGCCCCAGCATTTT. V and J are TRBV19 and TRBJ1-5; no clear D gene. Germline CDR1 and CDR2: LNHDA and SQIVND (reference sequence). This CDR3 contains 17 residues. V was clipped by 6 bases and J by 3 bases, with 21 bases between them.

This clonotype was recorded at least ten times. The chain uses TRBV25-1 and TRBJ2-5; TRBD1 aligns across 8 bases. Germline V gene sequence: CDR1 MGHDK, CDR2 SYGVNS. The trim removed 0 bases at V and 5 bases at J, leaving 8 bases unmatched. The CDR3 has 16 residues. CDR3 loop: CASSEYRQGALETQYF. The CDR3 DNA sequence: TGTGCCAGCAGTGAATATCGGCAGGGGGCATTGGAGACCCAGTACTTC.

The CDR3 DNA reads TGTGCCAGCAGAACCACAGGGAGCTATGGCTACACCTTC. Translation gives CASRTTGSYGYTF. The rearrangement links TRBV12-3 or TRBV12-4 to TRBJ1-2; D perhaps matches TRBD1 (6 bases). There are 13 residues in the CDR3. V lost 6 bases to trimming and J lost 4 bases, with 12 bases between them.

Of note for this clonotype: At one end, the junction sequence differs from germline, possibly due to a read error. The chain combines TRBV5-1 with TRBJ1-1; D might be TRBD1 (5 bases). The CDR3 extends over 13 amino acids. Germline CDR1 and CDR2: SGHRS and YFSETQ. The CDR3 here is CASSLRQGSGALF. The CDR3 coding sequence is TGCGCCAGCAGCTTGCGCCAGGGATCAGGAGCTCTCTTT.

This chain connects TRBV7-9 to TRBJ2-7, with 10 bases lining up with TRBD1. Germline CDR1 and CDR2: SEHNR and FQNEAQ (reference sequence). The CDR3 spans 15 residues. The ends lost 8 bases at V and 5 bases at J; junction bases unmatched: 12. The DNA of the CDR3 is TGTGCCAGCTCACCGACCGGGACAGGGGTCGACGAGCAGTACTTC. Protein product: CASSPTGTGVDEQYF.

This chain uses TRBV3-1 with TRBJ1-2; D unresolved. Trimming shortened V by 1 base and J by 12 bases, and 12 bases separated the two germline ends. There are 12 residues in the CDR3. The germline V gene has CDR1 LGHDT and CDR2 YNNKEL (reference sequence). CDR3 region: CASSQGAAGNTF. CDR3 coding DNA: TGTGCCAGCAGCCAAGGAGCCGCTGGAAACACCTTC.